This T cell receptor beta chain was observed in a study of long-term antiretroviral therapy in people with HIV. Overall study findings and caveats: The range of CDR3 lengths in HIV repertoires proved narrower than that found in controls. Clones with expansion before ART led the repertoire at all time points.

Sequencing used immunoSEQ v3.0 at survey level. Profiled with immunoSEQ multiplex PCR; TCRdb holds only in-frame clones, not every one. Of 17,000 or so clones detected, around 77% appear once; the ten largest clones hold about 15%. HIV-positive participants all received treatment in the United States. In each sample, roughly 0.95-10 million cryopreserved PBMC were present before DNA extraction. A remark on this clone: What it binds is unknown.

This CDR3 has 15 residues. Germline lookup yields CDR1 SGHDT and CDR2 YYEEEE. The V and J ends lost 2 bases and 6 bases, in that order; junction bases with no gene match: 9. This sequence joins TRBV5-6 and TRBJ1-2; TRBD1 matches 8 bases. The source was unsorted PBMCs, collected 2.1 to 2.2 years before starting antiretroviral therapy. This TCR was sampled from a man aged 30 to 39 with HIV. CDR3 residues: CASSFGQGNLNGYTF. The CDR3 DNA reads as TGTGCCAGCAGCTTCGGACAGGGAAACCTAAATGGCTACACCTTC.